The sequence of this T cell receptor beta chain was determined in a study of shared T cell receptors in the human thymus. The table lists this clone with a count of one. Clones were sequenced by immunoSEQ multiplex PCR, and TCRdb holds only the in-frame ones, with some missing. The sample contains about 710,000 clones, around 87% of which appear only once. The CDR3 is made up of 20 amino acids. CDR1 LNHDA and CDR2 SQIVND come from the germline V gene (reference sequence). V was pared by 5 bases and J by 3 bases, with 14 bases of the junction left unmatched. The same sample was also used in a study of human thymus T cells. That work adds: Corrective surgery for congenital heart defects was being performed on the healthy Finnish infants who served as donors. Thymic material originated from resections removed in the course of corrective heart surgery. Related studies found that unrelated individuals share highly overlapping thymic repertoires.

The sequence was obtained from a boy younger than two with a congenital heart defect. The sequenced sample consisted of thymocytes. V usage is TRBV19 and J usage is TRBJ2-2; 14 positions agree with TRBD2. The CDR3 loop is CASSSPGLAGVLFDTGELFF. As DNA, the CDR3 is TGTGCCAGTAGTTCCCCGGGACTAGCGGGAGTGTTGTTCGACACCGGGGAGCTGTTTTTT.